The present entry profiles one TCR beta chain with its context. Assay used: immunoSEQ multiplex PCR; TCRdb lists only in-frame clones, some missing. This table holds roughly 13,000 clones, about nine tenths found once. These data come from a study of blood T cell repertoires in COVID-19. About the study: Spain, Italy and the United States supplied samples that represented acute and convalescent COVID-19.

The length of the CDR3 is 14 residues. The germline CDR1 and CDR2 sequences are GTSNPN and SVGIG (reference sequence). Trimming took 4 bases from V and 8 from J, leaving 17 bases between them. Sequencing was performed on peripheral blood. The sequence was obtained from a human donor in a cohort sampled during active COVID-19. The chain is built from TRBV30 and TRBJ1-4, with D perhaps TRBD1 (5 bases). The CDR3 is CAWNWGRGREKLFF. CDR3 DNA: TGTGCCTGGAACTGGGGTAGGGGTCGGGAAAAACTGTTTTTT. Filled out from reference TRBV30 and TRBJ1-4, the complete variable domain reads SQTIHQWPATLVQPVGSPLSLECTVEGTSNPNLYWYRQAAGRGLQLLFYSVGIGQISSEVPQNLSASRPQDRQFILSSKKLLLSDSGFYLCAWNWGRGREKLFFGSGTQLSVL.